This entry describes one T cell receptor (beta chain). Its antigen is not yet known. No base qualities exist here, and no much larger clone lies one base off it. The data derive from a study of OX40 agonist ivuxolimab in advanced cancers. In terms of the full investigation: Ivuxolimab was a fully human IgG2 agonistic monoclonal antibody targeting the costimulatory receptor OX40 (CD134). Intravenous ivuxolimab was administered to patients every 2 weeks at six dose levels: 0.01, 0.1, 0.3, 1.5, 3 and 10 mg/kg. Among the 50 to 55 dose-escalation patients, 19 had hepatocellular carcinoma, 15 melanoma, 9 renal cell carcinoma and 9 head and neck cancer. In the dose-escalation cohort, around four fifths of patients were male, and the mean age was 60 years with a range of about 20 to 90. Prior anti-PD-1, anti-PD-L1 or anti-CTLA-4 therapy was permitted, and checkpoint inhibitors had been received by about 44% of dose-escalation patients. Partial responses were achieved by three dose-escalation patients, of whom one had hepatocellular carcinoma and two had cutaneous melanoma. Peripheral TCRbeta sequencing aimed to test whether ivuxolimab altered TCR sequence diversity and caused clonal T-cell expansion. The monotherapy dose-escalation portion (N = 52 patients) of the phase I ivuxolimab trial is reported in the paper.

Genomic DNA was isolated from the sorted cells so that the TCRbeta CDR3 region could be sequenced. The immunoSEQ Assay was used to sequence the TCRbeta CDR3 regions. TCRdb's version of the immuneACCESS table is confined to in-frame rearrangements and falls short of the full clone set. An unresolved V gene accounts for under half of the shortfall where checked; the remainder is of unknown origin. Here the sample has about 76,000 clones; 80% to 90% occur a single time. About 6% of the sample belongs to the ten largest clones. The trial excluded patients who had a history of autoimmune disease or who were on systemic immunosuppression. Peripheral blood for TCR sequencing was collected from all dose cohorts at baseline, on cycle 4 day 1, and on cycle 7 day 1. Samples came from an open-label, multicenter, first-in-human phase I dose-escalation trial of ivuxolimab. Adults with locally advanced or metastatic melanoma, renal cell, hepatocellular, or head and neck squamous cell carcinoma were enrolled in the trial. Before TCR sequencing, CD4+ and CD8+ T cells were separately sorted from peripheral blood.

CDR1 is given as SGHRS and CDR2 as YFSETQ, both from the germline V gene. The V and J ends are trimmed by 1 base and 6 bases, leaving 12 bases between them. The CDR3 runs 14 residues from the cysteine to the phenylalanine. Only the CDR3 DNA stays, 42 bases, in frame from base 1. Overall study outcomes, separate from this receptor: At doses of 0.1 to 3.0 mg/kg, clonal expansion of both CD4+ and CD8+ T cells in blood was seen between baseline and week 6. After ivuxolimab, expanded clones were on average more numerous among CD8+ T cells than among CD4+ T cells. Low levels of normalized T-cell clonal expansion were also seen in some patients who did not respond. Which antigens the clonally expanded peripheral T cells were specific for was not determined. In the 0.1-3.0 mg/kg groups, partial responders had among the lowest normalized peripheral clonal expansion, particularly in CD8+ T cells.

Here the sequenced sample was CD4+ or CD8+ T cells sorted from blood, taken in a trial of the OX40 agonist ivuxolimab. In this chain, TRBV5-1 is recombined with TRBJ2-3; 5 matching bases give a weak D call of TRBD1. This sequence originates from an adult with an advanced solid tumor such as melanoma, head and neck, liver or kidney cancer. At the DNA level, the sequence is TGCGCCAGCAGCTTGCGCCAGGGCGGCGATACGCAGTATTTT. Its product reads: CASSLRQGGDTQYF.